This entry features one TCR beta chain sequence. Its specificity is unknown. This sample was taken from a study of T cell repertoires in cytomegalovirus infection. Study-level background: The public TCR beta signatures pointed to both CMV infection and matching HLA type. Regarding the study as a whole: HLA-C-restricted, CMV-specific TCR beta clonotypes were dominant ex vivo. Cumulative public TCR beta family frequency identified CMV carriers with the relevant HLA.

The CDR3 spans 13 residues. The V and J ends lost 2 bases and 3 bases respectively, with 8 bases between them. TCRdb itself ran the reads through MiXCR, one entry per CDR3 protein. The table records 150,000 to 160,000 distinct CDR3 sequences, 23% of them present only once. The chain is built from TRBV12-3 or TRBV12-4 and TRBJ2-7; D uncertain. This clonotype was sampled from a human donor in good health (CMV status not recorded). Some clones in this sample may be carry-over from other donors' samples. Sequencing was done on a sample of PBMCs. Here the CDR3 reads CASSLNGDYEQYF. The DNA for the CDR3 is TGTGCCAGCAGTTTAAACGGAGACTACGAGCAGTACTTC.